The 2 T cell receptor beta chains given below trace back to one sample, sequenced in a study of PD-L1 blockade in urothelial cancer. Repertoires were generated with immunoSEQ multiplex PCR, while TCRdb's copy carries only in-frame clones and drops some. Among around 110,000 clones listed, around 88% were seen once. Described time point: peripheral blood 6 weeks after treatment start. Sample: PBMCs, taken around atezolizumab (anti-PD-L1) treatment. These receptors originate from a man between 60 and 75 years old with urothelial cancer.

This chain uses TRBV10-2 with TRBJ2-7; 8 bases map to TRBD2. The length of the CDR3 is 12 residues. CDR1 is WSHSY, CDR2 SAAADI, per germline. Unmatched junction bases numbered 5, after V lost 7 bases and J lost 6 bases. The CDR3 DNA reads TGCGCCAGCACTGGACTAGCCCGCGAGCAGTACTTC. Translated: CASTGLAREQYF.

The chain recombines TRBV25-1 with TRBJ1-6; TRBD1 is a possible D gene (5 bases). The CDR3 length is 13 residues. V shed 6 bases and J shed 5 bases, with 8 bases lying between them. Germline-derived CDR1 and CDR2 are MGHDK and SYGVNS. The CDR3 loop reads CASRTVDNSPLHF. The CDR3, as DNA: TGTGCCAGCAGGACAGTAGATAATTCACCCCTCCACTTT.